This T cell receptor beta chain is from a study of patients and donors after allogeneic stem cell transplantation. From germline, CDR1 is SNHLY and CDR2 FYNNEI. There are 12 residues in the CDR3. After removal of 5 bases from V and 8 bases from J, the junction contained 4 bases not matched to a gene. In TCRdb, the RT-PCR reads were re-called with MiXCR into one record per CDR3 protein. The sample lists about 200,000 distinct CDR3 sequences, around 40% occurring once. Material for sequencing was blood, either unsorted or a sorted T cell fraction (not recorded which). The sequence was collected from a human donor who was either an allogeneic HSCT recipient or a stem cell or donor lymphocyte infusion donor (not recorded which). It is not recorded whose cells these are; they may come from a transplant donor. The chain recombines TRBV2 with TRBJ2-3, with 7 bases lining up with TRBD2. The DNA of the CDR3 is TGTGCCAGCAGTCAAACTAGCGCTACGCAGTATTTT. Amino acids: CASSQTSATQYF.